This T cell receptor beta chain was recorded in a study of OX40 agonist ivuxolimab in advanced cancers. Data came from immunoSEQ multiplex PCR; TCRdb stores just in-frame clones and leaves some out. The sample yields 150,000 to 180,000 clones, under 95% seen once. V was trimmed by 3 bases and J by 8 bases, leaving 13 bases between them. This CDR3 has 14 residues. The germline V gene has CDR1 SGHTA and CDR2 FQGTGA. The sequence was collected from an adult with an advanced solid tumor such as melanoma, head and neck, liver or kidney cancer. This chain uses TRBV7-3 with TRBJ1-4, with a possible D match to TRBD1 (6 bases). The material was CD4+ or CD8+ T cells sorted from blood, obtained in a trial of the OX40 agonist ivuxolimab. As DNA, the CDR3 is TGTGCCAGCAGCTTCAGGGGAGGGAACGAAAAACTGTTTTTT. This translates into CASSFRGGNEKLFF. The full variable domain, rest sourced from reference TRBV7-3 and TRBJ1-4, is GAGVSQTPSNKVTEKGKYVELRCDPISGHTALYWYRQSLGQGPEFLIYFQGTGAADDSGLPNDRFFAVRPEGSVSTLKIQRTERGDSAVYLCASSFRGGNEKLFFGSGTQLSVL.